The 27 T cell receptor beta chains below were found in one sample sequenced in a study of T cells after yellow fever vaccination. TCRdb recomputed calls from the 5' RACE reads with MiXCR, one row per CDR3 protein. The data show around 310,000 distinct CDR3 sequences, approximately 4.5% seen once. Sequences were derived from PBMCs, sampled 15 days after the yellow fever booster vaccination. These receptors originate from a man aged 18 to 30 who received the YFV17D yellow fever vaccine.

In its sample, this clonotype was seen a few times. The chain is built from TRBV11-2 and TRBJ2-3; no reliable D call. Germline-derived CDR1 and CDR2 are SGHAT and FQNNGV. This CDR3 contains 15 residues. Between the trimmed V and J ends, which lost 5 bases and 3 bases, there was a span of 15 bases. The CDR3 coding sequence is TGTGCCAGCAGCCCGGCCCCCCTAGGAACAGATACGCAGTATTTT. Translated, it gives CASSPAPLGTDTQYF.

Many counts were recorded for this clonotype. This chain joins TRBV2 and TRBJ2-5, with D perhaps matching TRBD1 (5 bases). The CDR3 has 14 amino acids. V was clipped by 3 bases and J by 1 base, with 9 bases between them. Per germline, CDR1 SNHLY and CDR2 FYNNEI. The CDR3 coding sequence is TGTGCCAGCAGTGACTCCAGGGCCCAAGAGACCCAGTACTTC. The encoded protein is CASSDSRAQETQYF.

This clonotype has just a few counts. The rearrangement uses TRBV20-1 and TRBJ2-5, with TRBD2 identical over 8 bases. J gave up 1 base and V 7 bases, and 5 bases lay outside the gene matches. The CDR3 covers 13 residues. Germline V gives CDR1 DFQATT, CDR2 SNEGSKA (reference sequence). CDR3 in DNA: TGCAGTGGGGGTGCGGGGGGCCAAGAGACCCAGTACTTC. It specifies CSGGAGGQETQYF.

The chain joins TRBV12-5 to TRBJ2-5; D unresolved. This CDR3 comprises 13 residues. Trimming stripped 2 bases from V and 4 bases from J, with 8 bases between. Germline V gene data show CDR1 as LGHNT and CDR2 as FRNRAP. DNA of the CDR3: TGTGCTAGTGGTTTGTCGTGGGGAGAGACCCAGTACTTC. As protein: CASGLSWGETQYF.

This clonotype has a count of ten or more. The V call is TRBV5-1, the J call TRBJ2-7; possibly TRBD2 for D (6 bases). Germline V CDR1 and CDR2: SGHRS, YFSETQ. Trimming cost V 4 bases and J 3 bases, with 11 bases left between them. The CDR3 spans 13 residues. For the CDR3, the DNA is TGCGCCAGCAGCCCCCGGGGAGGCTACGAGCAGTACTTC. As protein: CASSPRGGYEQYF. Drawing the rest from reference TRBV5-1 and TRBJ2-7, the complete variable domain is KAGVTQTPRYLIKTRGQQVTLSCSPISGHRSVSWYQQTPGQGLQFLFEYFSETQRNKGNFPGRFSGRQFSNSRSEMNVSTLELGDSALYLCASSPRGGYEQYFGPGTRLTVT.

This clonotype was detected a few times. V and J are TRBV12-3 or TRBV12-4 and TRBJ2-5; no clear D. The CDR3 has 13 residues. Trimming cost V 4 bases and J 2 bases, with 8 bases left between them. The CDR3 is CASSYLPQETQYF. The DNA of the CDR3 is TGTGCCAGCAGTTATCTGCCGCAAGAGACCCAGTACTTC.

The table lists this clonotype with a few counts. The V call is TRBV4-1, the J call TRBJ1-4, with unresolved D. Germline CDR1 MGHRA, CDR2 YSYEKL. The CDR3 consists of 15 residues. Trimming took 2 bases from V and 0 from J, leaving 7 bases between them. The CDR3 DNA reads TGCGCCAGCAGCCAACCCGGGGCAACTAATGAAAAACTGTTTTTT. Protein product: CASSQPGATNEKLFF.

This clonotype was counted many times. In nucleotides, the CDR3 is TGTGCCAGCAGTTACCGGACTAGTTTGGACAATGAGCAGTTCTTC. Its protein product is CASSYRTSLDNEQFF. V usage is TRBV6-6 and J usage is TRBJ2-1, with 7 bases matching TRBD2. J lost 5 bases, V lost 2 bases, and 6 bases had no gene match. Germline CDR1 reads MNHNY; CDR2 reads SVGAGI (reference sequence). This CDR3 region has 15 residues.

This clonotype was recorded at least ten times. One end of the junction does not line up with germline, which may come from a read error. This chain uses TRBV20-1 with TRBJ1-6, with 7 bases lining up with TRBD1. Per the germline V gene, CDR1 is DFQATT and CDR2 is SNEGSKA (reference sequence). The CDR3 runs to 17 residues. The chain's CDR3 is CSARDRVKGSYNSPLHF. CDR3 in DNA: TGCAGTGCTCGAGACAGGGTGAAGGGGTCCTATAATTCACCCCTCCACTTT.

There are a few counts of this clonotype. This sequence joins TRBV6-7 and TRBJ1-4, with D maybe TRBD1 (6 bases). TRBV6-7 has ORF status, its function being uncertain. The CDR3 has 13 residues. Trimming removed 6 bases at V and 10 bases at J, with 15 bases between. The CDR3 protein is CASRDRPEGKLFF. The CDR3 region has the DNA TGTGCCAGCAGGGACAGACCGGAGGGAAAACTGTTTTTT.

V is TRBV6-2 or TRBV6-3 and J is TRBJ1-2; D call uncertain. V gave up 7 bases and J gave up 0 bases, with 15 bases separating them. Germline assignment: CDR1 MNHEY and CDR2 SVGEGT. This CDR3 is built from 15 residues. CDR3 region: CASTWQAGSNYGYTF. The CDR3 nucleotides read TGTGCCAGCACCTGGCAGGCGGGATCTAACTATGGCTACACCTTC.

This clonotype has a count of ten or more. The V call is TRBV20-1, the J call TRBJ2-3, with 9 nucleotides matching TRBD1. The germline gives CDR1 DFQATT, CDR2 SNEGSKA (reference sequence). V was clipped by 5 bases and J by 0 bases; unmatched bases: 3. The CDR3 is 14 amino acids. CDR3 nucleotide sequence: TGCAGTGCTGAGGACAGGGGAAGCACAGATACGCAGTATTTT. Its protein is CSAEDRGSTDTQYF.

This rearrangement joins TRBV20-1 to TRBJ2-1; D not resolved. V lost 1 base, J lost 9 bases, and 10 bases lay in between. The length of the CDR3 is 12 residues. Germline V gene lookup returns CDR1 DFQATT and CDR2 SNEGSKA (reference sequence). The CDR3 region is CSARGVKGEQFF. CDR3 in DNA: TGCAGTGCTAGAGGAGTAAAGGGTGAGCAGTTCTTC.

J is TRBJ2-5 and V is TRBV2, with a tentative D call TRBD1 (6 bases). CDR1 and CDR2 from the germline V gene are SNHLY and FYNNEI. The V and J ends lost 6 bases and 5 bases respectively, with 13 bases between them. CDR3 length: 13 amino acids. The CDR3 region is CASRYTGSETQYF. The CDR3 nucleotides are TGTGCCAGCAGATATACAGGGAGCGAGACCCAGTACTTC.

This clonotype was seen repeatedly, ten times or more. This sequence joins TRBV6-1 and TRBJ2-1; perhaps D is TRBD1 or TRBD2 (5 bases each). Germline-derived CDR1 and CDR2 are MNHNS and SASEGT. Trimming took 2 bases from V and 7 from J, leaving 15 bases between them. This CDR3 has 15 residues. CDR3 DNA: TGTGCCAGCAGTGAAAGTCCGGGGACCGAAAATGAGCAGTTCTTC. This translates into CASSESPGTENEQFF.

This clonotype was detected many times. CDR3 coding DNA: TGTGCCAGCAGCAATCCTGACAGGGGGCGCTTCGAGCAGTACTTC. Translated, it gives CASSNPDRGRFEQYF. The genes are TRBV7-2 and TRBJ2-7; 10 nucleotides match TRBD1. Trimming removed 5 bases from V and 6 bases from J; junction bases left unmatched: 10. The CDR3 contains 15 residues. Germline V CDR1 and CDR2: SGHTA, FQGNSA.

This clonotype was observed many times. The chain has TRBV6-1 and TRBJ2-4; maybe TRBD1 (7 bases). Germline assignment: CDR1 MNHNS and CDR2 SASEGT. Between the trimmed V and J ends, which lost 3 bases and 12 bases, there was a span of 15 bases. The CDR3 covers 13 residues. The CDR3 DNA reads TGTGCCAGCAGTGAGGGGGGACAGTACGATCAGTACTTC. Its protein is CASSEGGQYDQYF.

This clonotype came up many times. The rearrangement links TRBV20-1 to TRBJ1-1, with D possibly matching TRBD1 (5 bases). This CDR3 has 15 residues. Germline V gene lookup returns CDR1 DFQATT and CDR2 SNEGSKA (reference sequence). CDR3 nucleotides: TGCAGCCTCCAACGGGGGTTAGCGATGAACACTGAAGCTTTCTTT. Translating it yields CSLQRGLAMNTEAFF.

This clonotype was recorded many times. The chain employs TRBV7-9 and TRBJ2-3; no clear D. CDR1 is SEHNR, CDR2 FQNEAQ, per germline (reference sequence). V lost 1 base, J lost 2 bases, and 10 bases lay in between. The CDR3 extends over 15 amino acids. DNA for the CDR3: TGTGCCAGCAGCTTAGGGGTGAGGTCCACAGATACGCAGTATTTT. It specifies CASSLGVRSTDTQYF.

The CDR3 is CASSVPGPITDTQYF. In nucleotides, the CDR3 is TGTGCCAGCAGCGTTCCGGGACCCATCACAGATACGCAGTATTTT. The rearrangement uses TRBV7-9 and TRBJ2-3; D is tentatively TRBD1 or TRBD2 (5 bases each). V was trimmed by 5 bases and J by 2 bases, leaving 14 bases between them. The CDR3 is made up of 15 amino acids. CDR1 and CDR2 (germline): SEHNR, FQNEAQ (reference sequence).

This clonotype has ten or more counts. This chain connects TRBV18 to TRBJ1-2, with a tentative D call TRBD1 (5 bases). Per germline, CDR1 KGHSH and CDR2 LQKENI. Trimming took 0 bases from V and 4 from J, leaving 15 bases between them. The CDR3 spans 16 residues. The CDR3 sequence is CASSPPNEGKSYGYTF. In DNA, the CDR3 is TGTGCCAGCTCACCACCGAATGAGGGGAAGTCCTATGGCTACACCTTC.

This clonotype was seen at least ten times. CDR3 nucleotides: TGTGCCAGCAGCTTGACAGGGATTGATGGCTACACCTTC. Translating gives CASSLTGIDGYTF. The J gene is TRBJ1-2, the V gene TRBV12-3 or TRBV12-4, with TRBD1 matching 7 bases. Losses at the gene ends were 6 bases for V and 6 bases for J; bases not matched to a gene: 7. The length of the CDR3 is 13 residues.

This clonotype was observed at least ten times. The chain recombines TRBV5-1 with TRBJ1-6, with D possibly matching TRBD1 (5 bases). V lost 4 bases to trimming and J lost 10 bases, with 15 bases between them. Germline V gene data show CDR1 as SGHRS and CDR2 as YFSETQ. The CDR3 is made up of 14 amino acids. DNA of the CDR3: TGCGCCAGCAGCCCAGGGAATCCTCAGTCACCCCTCCACTTT. Translation: CASSPGNPQSPLHF.

This clonotype was recorded a few times. This sequence joins TRBV6-1 and TRBJ2-3; D is uncertain. Trimming removed 2 bases from V and 5 bases from J, with 11 bases in between. This CDR3 has 14 residues. Germline loops: CDR1 MNHNS, CDR2 SASEGT. CDR3 in amino acids: CASSELSEEDTQYF. CDR3 DNA: TGTGCCAGCAGTGAACTGTCGGAAGAAGATACGCAGTATTTT.

This clonotype was observed a few times. This chain links TRBV7-9 with TRBJ2-5; D might be TRBD1 (6 bases). Looked up from germline, CDR1 is SEHNR and CDR2 is FQNEAQ (reference sequence). The CDR3 loop spans 15 amino acids. Trimming shortened V by 0 bases and J by 3 bases, and 11 bases separated the two germline ends. The CDR3 sequence: CASSLAQGRKETQYF. The CDR3 nucleotides are TGTGCCAGCAGCTTAGCCCAGGGGCGGAAAGAGACCCAGTACTTC.

This clonotype was picked up many times. This sequence joins TRBV4-1 and TRBJ1-5; D is unclear. CDR1 and CDR2 from the germline V gene are MGHRA and YSYEKL. V was cut by 1 base and J by 4 bases, with 5 bases left in between. This CDR3 has 13 amino acids. CDR3 sequence reads: CASSQVGNQPQHF. The CDR3 coding sequence is TGCGCCAGCAGCCAAGTGGGGAATCAGCCCCAGCATTTT.

This clonotype has a count of ten or more. The rearrangement links TRBV6-1 to TRBJ2-3, with 9 bases that match TRBD1. The CDR3 covers 14 residues. The V gene end was trimmed by 5 bases and the J gene end by 4 bases; junction bases not matched to a gene: 4. CDR1 and CDR2 (germline): MNHNS, SASEGT. The CDR3 loop is CASSRQGEADTQYF. For the CDR3, the DNA is TGTGCCAGCAGTCGACAGGGGGAAGCAGATACGCAGTATTTT.